This T cell receptor (beta chain) is drawn from a study of regulatory T cells in long-lasting Graves disease. The time point here: newly diagnosed GD, antithyroid drugs for less than 3 months. PBMC RNA served as the TCR library source. As collected, the peripheral blood samples measured 8 to 9 milliliters each and went into EDTA tubes. Study outcomes and limitations: No thyroid tissue was studied; the work used peripheral blood only. TRBV28, TRBJ1-2 and TRBJ2-5 were favored in persistent disease.

The authors built TCR beta libraries using iRepertoire HTBI primers and Arm-PCR of CDR3 regions. From the multiplex PCR reads, TCRdb called clonotypes with MiXCR, one entry per CDR3 protein. The sample carries about 530,000 distinct CDR3 sequences, 15% to 20% recorded once. A word on this clonotype: Its specificity is not known.

Between the trimmed V and J ends, which lost 1 base and 6 bases, there was a span of 10 bases. The CDR3 runs to 14 residues. The same specimen was also included in a second study, on T cells in Graves' hyperthyroidism and ophthalmopathy.

The chain links TRBV12-3 or TRBV12-4 to TRBJ1-5, with D uncertain. The sequences come from peripheral blood mononuclear cells (PBMCs), collected at new diagnosis, from a patient treated with antithyroid drugs. The sequence was obtained from a woman aged 35-65 years with Graves disease. The CDR3 nucleotides read TGTGCCAGCAGTTTAGAGGGTTTACGTCAGCCCCAGCATTTT. It encodes CASSLEGLRQPQHF.